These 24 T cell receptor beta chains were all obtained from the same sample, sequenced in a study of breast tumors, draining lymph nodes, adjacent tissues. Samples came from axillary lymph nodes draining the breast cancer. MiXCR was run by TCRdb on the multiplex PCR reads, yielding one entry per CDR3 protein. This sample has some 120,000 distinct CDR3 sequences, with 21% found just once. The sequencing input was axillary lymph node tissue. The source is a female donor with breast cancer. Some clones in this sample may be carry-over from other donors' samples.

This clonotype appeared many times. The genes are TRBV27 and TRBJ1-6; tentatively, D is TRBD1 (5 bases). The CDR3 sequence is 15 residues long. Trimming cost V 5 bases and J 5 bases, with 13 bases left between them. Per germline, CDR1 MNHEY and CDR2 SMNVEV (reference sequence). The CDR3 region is CASSHQTADNSPLHF. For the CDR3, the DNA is TGTGCCAGCAGTCACCAGACAGCCGATAATTCACCCCTCCACTTT.

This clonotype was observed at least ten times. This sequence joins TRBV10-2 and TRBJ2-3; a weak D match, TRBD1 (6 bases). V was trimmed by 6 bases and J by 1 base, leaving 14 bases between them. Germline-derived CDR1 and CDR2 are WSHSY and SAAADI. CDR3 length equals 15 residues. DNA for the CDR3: TGCGCCAGCAGACCAGACAGGACCCGCACAGATACGCAGTATTTT. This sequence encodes CASRPDRTRTDTQYF.

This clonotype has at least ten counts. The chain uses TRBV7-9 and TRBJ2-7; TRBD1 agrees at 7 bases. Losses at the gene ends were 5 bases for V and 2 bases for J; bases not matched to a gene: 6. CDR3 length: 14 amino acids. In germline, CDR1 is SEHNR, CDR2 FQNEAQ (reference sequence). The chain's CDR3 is CASSGRDRTYEQYF. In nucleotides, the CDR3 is TGTGCCAGCAGCGGAAGGGACAGAACCTACGAGCAGTACTTC.

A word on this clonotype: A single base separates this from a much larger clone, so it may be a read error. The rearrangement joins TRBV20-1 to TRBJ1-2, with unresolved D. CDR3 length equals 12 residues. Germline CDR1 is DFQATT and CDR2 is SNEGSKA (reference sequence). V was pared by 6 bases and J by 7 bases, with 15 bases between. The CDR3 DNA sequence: TGCAGTGCCCCCCCCCGGTGGGGTGGCTACACCTTC. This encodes CSAPPRWGGYTF.

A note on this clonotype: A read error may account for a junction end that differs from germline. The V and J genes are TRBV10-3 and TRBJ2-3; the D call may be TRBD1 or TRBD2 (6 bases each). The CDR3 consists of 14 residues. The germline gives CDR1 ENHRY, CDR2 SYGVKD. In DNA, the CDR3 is TGCGTCATCAGTGAGTTCAGGGGAGGTGATACGCAGTATTTT. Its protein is CVISEFRGGDTQYF.

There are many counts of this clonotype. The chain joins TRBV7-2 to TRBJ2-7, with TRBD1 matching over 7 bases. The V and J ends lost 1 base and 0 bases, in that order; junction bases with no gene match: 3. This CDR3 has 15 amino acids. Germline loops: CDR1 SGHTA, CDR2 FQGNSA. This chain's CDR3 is CASSLVGTDSYEQYF. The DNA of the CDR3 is TGTGCCAGCAGCTTAGTGGGGACAGACTCCTACGAGCAGTACTTC.

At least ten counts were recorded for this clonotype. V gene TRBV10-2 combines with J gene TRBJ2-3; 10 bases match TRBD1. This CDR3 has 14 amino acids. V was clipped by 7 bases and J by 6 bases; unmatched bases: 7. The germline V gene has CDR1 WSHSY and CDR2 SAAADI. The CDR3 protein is CASTSGQGTDTQYF. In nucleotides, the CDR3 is TGCGCCAGCACGTCGGGACAGGGGACCGATACGCAGTATTTT.

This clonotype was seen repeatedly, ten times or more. Here the CDR3 reads CASSNGQPGETQYF. The CDR3, as DNA: TGCGCCAGCAGCAACGGACAGCCGGGGGAGACCCAGTACTTC. The genes are TRBV5-1 and TRBJ2-5; perhaps TRBD1 as D (6 bases). The CDR3 length is 14 residues. CDR1 is SGHRS, CDR2 YFSETQ, per germline. The V and J ends lost 4 bases and 5 bases respectively, with 15 bases between them. Complete variable domain (other parts from reference TRBV5-1 and TRBJ2-5): KAGVTQTPRYLIKTRGQQVTLSCSPISGHRSVSWYQQTPGQGLQFLFEYFSETQRNKGNFPGRFSGRQFSNSRSEMNVSTLELGDSALYLCASSNGQPGETQYFGPGTRLLVL.

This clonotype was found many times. The CDR3 nucleotides are TGTGCCAGCAGCTTAGGTCAAGCGCTTGGGACAGATACGCAGTATTTT. As protein: CASSLGQALGTDTQYF. The chain employs TRBV7-9 and TRBJ2-3; D remains unclear. The CDR3 consists of 16 residues. V lost 1 base to trimming and J lost 3 bases, with 14 bases between them. Per the germline V gene, CDR1 is SEHNR and CDR2 is FQNEAQ (reference sequence).

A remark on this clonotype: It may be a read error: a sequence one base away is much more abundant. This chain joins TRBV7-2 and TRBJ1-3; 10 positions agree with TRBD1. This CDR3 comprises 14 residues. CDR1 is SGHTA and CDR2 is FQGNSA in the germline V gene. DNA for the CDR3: TGTGCCAGCAGCCCTAGGACAGGGGGAAACACCGTATATTTT. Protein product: CASSPRTGGNTVYF.

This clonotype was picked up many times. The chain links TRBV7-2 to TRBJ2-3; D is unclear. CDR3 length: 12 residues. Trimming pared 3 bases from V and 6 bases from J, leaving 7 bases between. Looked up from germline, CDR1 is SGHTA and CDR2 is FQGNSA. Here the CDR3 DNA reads TGTGCCAGCAGCTTGGCGAGCGATACGCAGTATTTT. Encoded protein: CASSLASDTQYF.

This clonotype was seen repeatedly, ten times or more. The CDR3 sequence: CASSLRQIPQNTDTQYF. CDR3 nucleotide sequence: TGTGCCAGCAGTTTAAGACAAATCCCCCAGAACACAGATACGCAGTATTTT. V and J are TRBV27 and TRBJ2-3; D unresolved. The germline V and J ends were trimmed by 2 bases and 2 bases, with 17 bases remaining between them. Germline V gives CDR1 MNHEY, CDR2 SMNVEV (reference sequence). The CDR3 extends over 17 amino acids.

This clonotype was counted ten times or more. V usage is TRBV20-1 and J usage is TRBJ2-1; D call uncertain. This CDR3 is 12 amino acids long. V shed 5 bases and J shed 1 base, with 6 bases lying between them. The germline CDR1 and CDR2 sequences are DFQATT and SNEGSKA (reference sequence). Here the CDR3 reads CSAPRSYNEQFF. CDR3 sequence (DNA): TGCAGTGCTCCGAGGTCCTACAATGAGCAGTTCTTC.

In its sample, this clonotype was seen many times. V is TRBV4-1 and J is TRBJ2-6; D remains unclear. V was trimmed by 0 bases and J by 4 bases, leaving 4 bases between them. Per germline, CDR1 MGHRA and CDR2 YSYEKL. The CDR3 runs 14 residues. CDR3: CASSQDSGANVLTF. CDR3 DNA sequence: TGCGCCAGCAGCCAAGATTCCGGGGCCAACGTCCTGACTTTC.

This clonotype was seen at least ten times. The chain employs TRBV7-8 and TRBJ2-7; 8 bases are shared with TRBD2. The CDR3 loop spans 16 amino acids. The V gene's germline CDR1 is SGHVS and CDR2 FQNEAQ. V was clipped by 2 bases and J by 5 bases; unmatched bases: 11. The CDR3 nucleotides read TGTGCCAGCAGCTTAACCGTCCCGACTAGCGTAAACGAGCAGTACTTC. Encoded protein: CASSLTVPTSVNEQYF.

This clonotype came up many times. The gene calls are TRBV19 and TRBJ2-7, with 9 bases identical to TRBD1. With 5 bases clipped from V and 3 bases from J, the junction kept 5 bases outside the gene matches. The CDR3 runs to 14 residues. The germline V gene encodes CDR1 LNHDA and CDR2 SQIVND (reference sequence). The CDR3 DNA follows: TGTGCCAGTAGTCGTTCGACAGGGGGCTACGAGCAGTACTTC. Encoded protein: CASSRSTGGYEQYF. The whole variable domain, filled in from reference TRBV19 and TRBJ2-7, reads DGGITQSPKYLFRKEGQNVTLSCEQNLNHDAMYWYRQDPGQGLRLIYYSQIVNDFQKGDIAEGYSVSREKKESFPLTVTSAQKNPTAFYLCASSRSTGGYEQYFGPGTRLTVT.

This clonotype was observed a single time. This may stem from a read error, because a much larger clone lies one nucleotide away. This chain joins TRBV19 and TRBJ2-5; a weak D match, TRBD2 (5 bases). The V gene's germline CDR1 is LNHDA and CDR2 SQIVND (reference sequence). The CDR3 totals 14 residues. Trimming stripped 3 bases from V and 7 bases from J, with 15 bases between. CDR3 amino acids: CASSMGRGRWTQYF. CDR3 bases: TGTGCCAGTAGTATGGGCCGAGGGAGATGGACCCAGTACTTC.

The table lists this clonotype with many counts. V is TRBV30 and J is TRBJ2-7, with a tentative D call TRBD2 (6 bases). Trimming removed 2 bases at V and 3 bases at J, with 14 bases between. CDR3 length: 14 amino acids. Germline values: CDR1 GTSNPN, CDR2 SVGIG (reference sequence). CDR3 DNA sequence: TGTGCCTGGAGTAACCGGGACTTAAGCTACGAGCAGTACTTC. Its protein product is CAWSNRDLSYEQYF.

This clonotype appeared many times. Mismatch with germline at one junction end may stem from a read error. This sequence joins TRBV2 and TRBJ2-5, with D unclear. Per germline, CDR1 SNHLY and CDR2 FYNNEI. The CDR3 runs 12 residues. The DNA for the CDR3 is TGTGCCAGCAGTGAAAGTAGCCCCTGGGCTATTTTC. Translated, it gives CASSESSPWAIF.

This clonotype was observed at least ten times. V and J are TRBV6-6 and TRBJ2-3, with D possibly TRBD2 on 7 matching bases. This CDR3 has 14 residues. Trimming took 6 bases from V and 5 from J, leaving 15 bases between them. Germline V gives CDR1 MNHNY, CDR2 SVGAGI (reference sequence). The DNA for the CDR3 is TGTGCCAGCAGGTCAAGGGGGGGTCAAGATACGCAGTATTTT. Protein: CASRSRGGQDTQYF.

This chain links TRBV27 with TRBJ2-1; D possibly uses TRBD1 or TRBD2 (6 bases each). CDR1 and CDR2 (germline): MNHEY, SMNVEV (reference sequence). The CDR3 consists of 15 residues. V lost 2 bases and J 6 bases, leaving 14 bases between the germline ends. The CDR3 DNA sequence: TGTGCCAGCAGTTTAACGGGGGCAAGGGGCAATGAGCAGTTCTTC. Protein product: CASSLTGARGNEQFF.

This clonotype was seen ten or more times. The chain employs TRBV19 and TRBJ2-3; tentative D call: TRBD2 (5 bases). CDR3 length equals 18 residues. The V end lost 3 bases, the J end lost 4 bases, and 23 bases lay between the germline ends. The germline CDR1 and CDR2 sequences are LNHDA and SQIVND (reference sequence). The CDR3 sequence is CASSISVRASTRADTQYF. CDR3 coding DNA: TGTGCCAGTAGTATTAGTGTGCGGGCCTCCACTCGGGCAGATACGCAGTATTTT.

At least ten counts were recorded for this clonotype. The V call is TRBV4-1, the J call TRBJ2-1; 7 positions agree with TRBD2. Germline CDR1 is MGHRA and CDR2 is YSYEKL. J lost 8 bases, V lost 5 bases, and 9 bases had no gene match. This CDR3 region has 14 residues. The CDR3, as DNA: TGCGCCAGCAGCTCAAGGACTAGTAGCGATGAGCAGTTCTTC. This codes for CASSSRTSSDEQFF.

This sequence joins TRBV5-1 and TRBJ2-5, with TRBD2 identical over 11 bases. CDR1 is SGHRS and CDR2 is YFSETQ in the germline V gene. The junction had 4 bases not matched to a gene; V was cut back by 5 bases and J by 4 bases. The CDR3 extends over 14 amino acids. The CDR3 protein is CASRVAGGRETQYF. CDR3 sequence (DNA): TGCGCCAGCAGGGTAGCGGGGGGGAGAGAGACCCAGTACTTC.